A selection of T cell receptor beta chains follows, all from one sample in a study of blood T cells in healthy people across ages. TCRdb re-derived calls from the 5' RACE reads in MiXCR, one entry per CDR3 protein. Among 540,000 or so distinct CDR3 sequences listed, under 55% were seen once. Sequencing was carried out using blood. All receptors derive from an older man in good health. CDR3s include the opening cysteine and the closing phenylalanine or tryptophan. D genes are given only for firm matches. For some rows the clone size is stated as once, few or many, or as a class when expanded; others skip it.

v_gene	abundance	len	j_gene	d_gene	CDR3aa	CDR3nt
TRBV7-3	-	14	TRBJ2-3	TRBD2	CASSLAGVADTQYF	TGTGCCAGCAGCTTAGCGGGAGTGGCAGATACGCAGTATTTT
TRBV4-3	few	14	TRBJ2-7	-	CASSQAGLEYEQYF	TGCGCCAGCAGCCAAGCAGGGTTGGAGTACGAGCAGTACTTC
TRBV2	few	13	TRBJ2-3	-	CASRTLSTDTQYF	TGTGCCAGCAGAACCCTTAGCACAGATACGCAGTATTTT
TRBV29-1	few	12	TRBJ1-1	-	CSVGREGTEAFF	TGCAGCGTTGGCAGGGAAGGCACTGAAGCTTTCTTT
TRBV2	few	13	TRBJ2-3	TRBD1	CASKDRGPDTQYF	TGTGCCAGCAAGGACAGGGGCCCAGATACGCAGTATTTT
TRBV29-1	many	15	TRBJ2-5	TRBD2	CSVDRLAGVRETQYF	TGCAGCGTTGACCGGCTAGCGGGAGTTCGAGAGACCCAGTACTTC
TRBV20-1	-	12	TRBJ2-3	-	CSARGHRDTQYF	TGCAGTGCTAGAGGACACCGCGATACGCAGTATTTT
TRBV3-1	few	16	TRBJ1-2	-	CASSQVSQGAGYGYTF	TGTGCCAGCAGCCAAGTCTCGCAGGGTGCGGGCTATGGCTACACCTTC
TRBV3-1	-	11	TRBJ1-1	-	CASSQGSSAFF	TGTGCCAGCAGCCAAGGCAGCAGTGCTTTCTTT
TRBV2	few	14	TRBJ2-1	-	CASSIGSSYNEQFF	TGTGCCAGCAGCATAGGGAGCTCCTACAATGAGCAGTTCTTC
TRBV5-1	many	13	TRBJ2-7	TRBD1	CASSLGQGDEQYF	TGCGCCAGCAGCTTGGGACAGGGGGACGAGCAGTACTTC
TRBV7-2	-	14	TRBJ2-2	TRBD2	CASSLERGTWELFF	TGTGCCAGCAGCTTAGAGCGGGGGACATGGGAGCTGTTTTTT
TRBV6-5	few	15	TRBJ1-6	TRBD1	CASSRPGQGGSPLHF	TGTGCCAGCAGTCGGCCGGGACAGGGTGGTTCACCCCTCCACTTT
TRBV11-2	-	15	TRBJ2-1	-	CASSLWGGGNNEQFF	TGTGCCAGCAGCTTATGGGGAGGGGGAAACAATGAGCAGTTCTTC
TRBV20-1	few	13	TRBJ2-3	TRBD2	CSARLAGTDTQYF	TGCAGTGCTAGACTAGCGGGGACAGATACGCAGTATTTT
TRBV20-1	-	12	TRBJ2-1	-	CSARGEVKEQFF	TGCAGTGCTAGAGGGGAAGTAAAGGAGCAGTTCTTC
TRBV7-9	-	15	TRBJ2-1	-	CASSLQGRLYNEQFF	TGTGCCAGCAGCCTTCAGGGGCGACTCTACAATGAGCAGTTCTTC
TRBV7-2	-	15	TRBJ2-4	-	CASSREAIIQSRQYF	TGTGCCAGCAGCCGAGAGGCGATCATCCAAAGCCGGCAGTACTTC
TRBV20-1	-	18	TRBJ2-2	TRBD1	CSARSDNRDRPYTGELFF	TGCAGTGCTAGATCGGATAACCGGGACAGACCATATACCGGGGAGCTGTTTTTT
TRBV11-2	-	14	TRBJ2-5	-	CASSLGPLAEEQYF	TGTGCCAGCAGCTTAGGCCCCCTGGCGGAAGAGCAGTACTTC
TRBV6-1	-	14	TRBJ1-2	-	CASTQRGANYGYTF	TGTGCCAGCACACAAAGGGGGGCGAACTATGGCTACACCTTC
TRBV20-1	few	13	TRBJ2-7	TRBD1	CSVSMTGVGEQYF	TGCAGTGTCTCGATGACAGGGGTGGGCGAGCAGTACTTC
TRBV6-2/TRBV6-3	-	15	TRBJ2-1	TRBD2	CASSYRGLAVNEQFF	TGTGCCAGCAGTTACCGGGGACTAGCAGTCAATGAGCAGTTCTTC
TRBV12-3/TRBV12-4	-	13	TRBJ1-2	TRBD1	CASSPTGLAGYTF	TGTGCCAGCAGCCCGACAGGGCTCGCTGGCTACACCTTC
TRBV7-3	-	14	TRBJ2-4	-	CASSSTGAKNIQYF	TGTGCCAGCAGCTCCACGGGAGCCAAAAACATTCAGTACTTC
TRBV11-1	-	17	TRBJ2-7	-	CASSFLLTKGRGYEQYF	TGTGCCAGCAGCTTCCTCCTTACTAAGGGACGGGGCTACGAGCAGTACTTC
TRBV5-1	once	13	TRBJ2-2	-	CASWTGGSGELFF	TGCGCCAGTTGGACAGGAGGGTCCGGGGAGCTGTTTTTT
TRBV28	once	12	TRBJ1-2	-	CASSSPGGHYTF	TGTGCCAGCAGTAGCCCCGGCGGTCACTACACCTTC
TRBV4-1	-	12	TRBJ2-3	-	CASSQLYSTQYF	TGCGCCAGCAGCCAATTATATAGTACGCAGTATTTT
TRBV7-2	few	15	TRBJ2-7	TRBD2	CASSTLAGGPSEQYF	TGTGCCAGCAGCACCTTAGCGGGAGGGCCGAGCGAGCAGTACTTC
TRBV3-1	-	14	TRBJ1-5	-	CASSKQEDDQPQHF	TGTGCCAGCAGCAAACAGGAGGACGATCAGCCCCAGCATTTT
TRBV12-3/TRBV12-4	few	15	TRBJ2-5	TRBD2	CASRTGTSGGETQYF	TGTGCCAGCAGAACCGGGACTAGCGGGGGAGAGACCCAGTACTTC
TRBV12-3/TRBV12-4	-	11	TRBJ1-1	-	CASRAGGGAFF	TGTGCCAGCAGGGCGGGGGGAGGAGCTTTCTTT
TRBV6-2/TRBV6-3	few	16	TRBJ1-2	-	CASSYLSGTRQAGYTF	TGTGCCAGCAGTTACCTCTCCGGGACAAGACAGGCCGGCTACACCTTC
TRBV12-3/TRBV12-4	-	15	TRBJ2-5	-	CASTGDPRTRETQYF	TGTGCCAGCACTGGGGACCCAAGGACCCGGGAGACCCAGTACTTC
TRBV15	-	14	TRBJ2-7	-	CATSREGAGNEQYF	TGTGCCACCAGCAGAGAAGGTGCCGGGAACGAGCAGTACTTC
TRBV7-2	-	15	TRBJ1-2	-	CASSLAGGVGYGYTF	TGTGCCAGCAGCTTAGCGGGTGGCGTTGGCTATGGCTACACCTTC
TRBV7-2	few	15	TRBJ2-5	TRBD2	CASSRTSGAQETQYF	TGTGCCAGCAGCAGGACTAGCGGAGCCCAAGAGACCCAGTACTTC
TRBV29-1	-	13	TRBJ2-2	-	CSVEGPYTGELFF	TGCAGCGTTGAAGGTCCCTACACCGGGGAGCTGTTTTTT
TRBV18	-	13	TRBJ1-1	-	CASPLGGATEAFF	TGTGCCAGCCCACTCGGGGGCGCGACTGAAGCTTTCTTT
TRBV5-1	few	15	TRBJ2-3	-	CASSLLYQITDTQYF	TGCGCCAGCAGCTTGCTTTACCAGATCACAGATACGCAGTATTTT
TRBV28	-	14	TRBJ2-3	TRBD2	CASQLAGASDTQYF	TGTGCCAGCCAATTAGCGGGGGCATCAGATACGCAGTATTTT
TRBV12-5	-	14	TRBJ1-1	-	CASGAPVEIAEAFF	TGTGCTAGTGGTGCACCGGTCGAGATCGCTGAAGCTTTCTTT
TRBV5-1	few	15	TRBJ2-7	TRBD1	CASSSDRGISYEQYF	TGCGCCAGCAGCTCCGACAGGGGGATTTCCTACGAGCAGTACTTC
TRBV10-3	many	12	TRBJ2-1	TRBD2	CAATSGRNEQFF	TGTGCCGCGACTAGCGGGCGGAATGAGCAGTTCTTC
TRBV20-1	-	12	TRBJ2-7	-	CSARTWTYEQYF	TGCAGTGCTAGAACTTGGACCTACGAGCAGTACTTC
TRBV28	few	16	TRBJ2-3	TRBD1	CASSSAGQGGTDTQYF	TGTGCCAGCAGTTCGGCGGGCCAGGGGGGCACAGATACGCAGTATTTT
TRBV29-1	-	13	TRBJ1-1	TRBD1	CSVDVTGRAEAFF	TGCAGCGTTGATGTGACAGGGAGGGCTGAAGCTTTCTTT
TRBV20-1	-	13	TRBJ2-1	-	CSARVPSYNEQFF	TGCAGTGCTAGAGTCCCCTCGTACAATGAGCAGTTCTTC
TRBV3-1	-	16	TRBJ2-1	-	CASSQDVGDGFNEQFF	TGTGCCAGCAGCCAAGATGTTGGGGACGGATTCAATGAGCAGTTCTTC